Described below is a single TCR beta chain sequence and its context. Produced via immunoSEQ multiplex PCR; TCRdb's table is partial and in-frame only. The data show roughly 190,000 clones, approximately 80% seen once. The sample belongs to a study of blood T cell repertoires in COVID-19. Trimming pared 6 bases from V and 0 bases from J, leaving 8 bases between. This CDR3 comprises 13 residues. Per the germline V gene, CDR1 is MNHEY and CDR2 is SMNVEV (reference sequence). Material for sequencing was peripheral blood. The TCR originated in a man aged 60 to 75 with acute or convalescent COVID-19. This chain joins TRBV27 and TRBJ2-5, with a weak D call TRBD2 (6 bases). CDR3: CASRRLDQETQYF. The CDR3 DNA reads as TGTGCCAGCAGAAGACTAGACCAAGAGACCCAGTACTTC.